Sequencing of this T cell receptor beta chain was carried out in a study of shared clonotypes between healthy human individuals. This CDR3 contains 14 residues. CDR1 and CDR2 (germline): LNHDA, SQIVND (reference sequence). V lost 7 bases and J 0 bases, leaving 10 bases between the germline ends. Profiling relied on immunoSEQ multiplex PCR, and the TCRdb table lists in-frame clones only, not all of them. Of about 730,000 clones in the sample, 55% to 80% are singletons; the top ten hold less than 2%. The TCR originated in a woman aged 25 to 39 in good health. Material: memory CD4+ T cells sorted from blood. The subset denotes: CD45RA-negative fraction. The chain carries TRBV19 and TRBJ1-3; the D is unclear. This CDR3 reads CASMGSNSGNTIYF. The CDR3 bases are TGTGCCAGTATGGGGTCGAACTCTGGAAACACCATATATTTT.